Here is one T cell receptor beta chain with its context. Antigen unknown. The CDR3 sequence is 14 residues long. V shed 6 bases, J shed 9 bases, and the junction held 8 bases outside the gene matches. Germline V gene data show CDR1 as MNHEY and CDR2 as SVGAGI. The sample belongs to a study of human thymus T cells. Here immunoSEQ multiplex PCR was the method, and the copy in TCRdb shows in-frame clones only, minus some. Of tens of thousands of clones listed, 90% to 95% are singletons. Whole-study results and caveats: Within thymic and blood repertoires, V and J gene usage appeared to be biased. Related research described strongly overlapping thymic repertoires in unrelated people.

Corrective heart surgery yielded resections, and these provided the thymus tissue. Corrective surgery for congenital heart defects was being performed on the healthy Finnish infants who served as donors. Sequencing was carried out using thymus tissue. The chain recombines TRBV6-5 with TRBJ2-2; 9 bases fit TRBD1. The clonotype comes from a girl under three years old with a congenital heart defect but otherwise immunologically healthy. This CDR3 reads CASSPNRGPRELFF. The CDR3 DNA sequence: TGTGCCAGCAGCCCAAACAGGGGGCCCAGGGAGCTGTTTTTT.